This record looks at one TCR beta chain sequence and its context. What it binds is not known. These data are taken from a study of CD8+ T cells in alopecia areata. In the study overall: Severity scoring for treated patients was based on the percentage of affected scalp area. Findings of the study overall: Affected lesional scalp, above all in alopecia totalis/universalis, was more clonal than normal scalp.

This CDR3 region has 15 residues. J was trimmed by 4 bases and V by 6 bases; bases with no gene match: 11. CDR1 SQVTM and CDR2 ANQGSEA come from the germline V gene. The treatment denotes: oral pan-JAK inhibitor, 5-10 mg twice daily. The study team obtained lesional scalp punch biopsies and peripheral blood from alopecia areata patients. PBMCs yielded sorted CD4+ and CD8+ T cells. After isolation, RNA underwent reverse transcription to generate cDNA as the sequencing template. Assay: immunoSEQ multiplex PCR; the TCRdb copy retains only in-frame clones and omits some. In the table there are a few hundred thousand clones, around two fifths of which are singletons.

This sample comprised CD4+ T cells sorted from blood, obtained at roughly week 30, from a patient treated with tofacitinib. The chain recombines TRBV29-1 with TRBJ1-4, with TRBD1 matching 7 bases. The TCR originated in a human donor with alopecia areata. The CDR3 region has the DNA TGCAGCGTCCGCGGGACCGGGACAGTTAATGAAAAACTGTTTTTT. This codes for CSVRGTGTVNEKLFF. The full variable domain, its missing parts supplied by reference TRBV29-1 and TRBJ1-4, is SAVISQKPSRDICQRGTSLTIQCQVDSQVTMMFWYRQQPGQSLTLIATANQGSEATYESGFVIDKFPISRPNLTFSTLTVSNMSPEDSSIYLCSVRGTGTVNEKLFFGSGTQLSVL.